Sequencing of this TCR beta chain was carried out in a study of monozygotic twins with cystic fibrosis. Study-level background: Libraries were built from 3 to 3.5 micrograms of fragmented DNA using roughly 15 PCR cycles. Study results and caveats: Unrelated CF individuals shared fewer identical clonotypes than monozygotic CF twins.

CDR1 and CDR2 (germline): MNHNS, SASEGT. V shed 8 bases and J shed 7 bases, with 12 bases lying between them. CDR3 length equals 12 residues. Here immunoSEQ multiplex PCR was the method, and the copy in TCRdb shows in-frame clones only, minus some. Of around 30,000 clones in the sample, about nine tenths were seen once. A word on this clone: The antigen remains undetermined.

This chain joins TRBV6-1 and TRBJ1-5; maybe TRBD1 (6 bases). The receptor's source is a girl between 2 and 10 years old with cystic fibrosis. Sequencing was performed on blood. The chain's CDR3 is CASPRGDQPQHF. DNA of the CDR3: TGTGCCAGCCCCAGGGGCGACCAGCCCCAGCATTTT.